These 21 T cell receptor beta chains share one sample of origin, sequenced in a study of T cell changes during pregnancy in multiple sclerosis. Only in-frame clones appear in the TCRdb table, and some are missing; sequencing was by immunoSEQ multiplex PCR. This table has about 21,000 clones, roughly 90% appearing once. Sequenced here: CD4+ T cells from peripheral blood mononuclear cells, sampled in the first trimester of pregnancy. These receptors were obtained from a female donor in good health, enrolled as a control in a pregnancy study.

This clone was observed a single time. As DNA, the CDR3 is TGTGCCAGCAGCCTCGGACTAGCGGGAGATTGGGAGCAGTACTTC. Protein sequence: CASSLGLAGDWEQYF. The chain recombines TRBV5-6 with TRBJ2-7; 13 bases are shared with TRBD2. V gave up 4 bases and J gave up 7 bases; unmatched junction bases: 8. CDR3 length: 15 amino acids. Germline V gene sequence: CDR1 SGHDT, CDR2 YYEEEE.

CDR3 region: CAWSVQVNYGYTF. In DNA, the CDR3 is TGTGCCTGGAGTGTCCAGGTTAACTATGGCTACACCTTC. The chain joins TRBV30 to TRBJ1-2; D gene uncertain. Germline V CDR1 and CDR2: GTSNPN, SVGIG (reference sequence). Trimming stripped 0 bases from V and 1 base from J, with 6 bases between. CDR3 size: 13 residues.

Only one count was recorded for this clone. V is TRBV11-3 and J is TRBJ1-1; 7 bases match TRBD1. Trimming cost V 0 bases and J 5 bases; bases outside gene matches: 9. CDR3 size: 16 residues. CDR1 and CDR2 (germline): SGHNT, YENEEA. CDR3 nucleotides: TGTGCCAGCAGCTTAGAAGTACCAGGGGGTTGGACTGAAGCTTTCTTT. Translating it yields CASSLEVPGGWTEAFF. Full variable domain (remainder filled in from reference TRBV11-3 and TRBJ1-1): EAGVVQSPRYKIIEKKQPVAFWCNPISGHNTLYWYLQNLGQGPELLIRYENEEAVDDSQLPKDRFSAERLKGVDSTLKIQPAELGDSAVYLCASSLEVPGGWTEAFFGQGTRLTVV.

This clone was detected only a few times. This chain links TRBV4-1 with TRBJ1-5; TRBD1 might be the D (6 bases). Trimming took off 1 base at V and 2 bases at J, with 15 bases between the two ends. Looked up from germline, CDR1 is MGHRA and CDR2 is YSYEKL. There are 17 residues in the CDR3. The CDR3: CASSQVAGGGGNQPQHF. The DNA for the CDR3 is TGCGCCAGCAGCCAAGTTGCGGGGGGCGGCGGCAATCAGCCCCAGCATTTT.

J is TRBJ1-1 and V is TRBV28, with 7 bases lining up with TRBD1. This CDR3 comprises 13 residues. Germline V lookup: CDR1 MDHEN, CDR2 SYDVKM. V lost 7 bases and J lost 6; bases outside the gene matches: 8. The CDR3, as DNA: TGTGCCAGCATCCCAGGGGGGATGGCTGAAGCTTTCTTT. Amino acid sequence: CASIPGGMAEAFF.

This rearrangement joins TRBV4-3 to TRBJ2-7; the D is unclear. The CDR3 runs to 14 residues. With 4 bases removed from V and 0 bases from J, the gap between germline ends came to 10 bases. Germline V lookup: CDR1 LGHNA, CDR2 YSLEER. Written as DNA, the CDR3 is TGCGCCAGCAGCCCGCGAGGTAGCTCCTACGAGCAGTACTTC. This sequence encodes CASSPRGSSYEQYF.

CDR3 amino acids: CASRTGPYEQYF. The CDR3 region has the DNA TGTGCCAGCAGGACAGGACCCTACGAGCAGTACTTC. The chain employs TRBV25-1 and TRBJ2-7; a weak D match, TRBD1 (6 bases). CDR3 length: 12 residues. The germline V gene encodes CDR1 MGHDK and CDR2 SYGVNS. V was pared by 6 bases and J by 2 bases, with 8 bases between.

This rearrangement joins TRBV11-2 to TRBJ1-3; 8 bases match TRBD1. Germline values: CDR1 SGHAT, CDR2 FQNNGV. V gave up 5 bases and J gave up 0 bases; unmatched junction bases: 6. The CDR3 has 16 residues. CDR3 region: CASSPLTGGSGNTIYF. The CDR3, as DNA: TGTGCCAGCAGCCCCCTTACAGGGGGCTCTGGAAACACCATATATTTT.

This clone was detected once. The V call is TRBV6-6, the J call TRBJ1-1; no clear D gene. V gave up 4 bases and J gave up 4 bases, with 13 bases separating them. CDR1 is MNHNY, CDR2 SVGAGI, per germline (reference sequence). There are 14 residues in the CDR3. The CDR3, as DNA: TGTGCCAGCAGTTCAACTCAAGGGAGCACTGAAGCTTTCTTT. This codes for CASSSTQGSTEAFF.

The chain couples TRBV5-1 to TRBJ2-6, with a weak D call TRBD2 (7 bases). CDR1 is SGHRS and CDR2 is YFSETQ in the germline V gene. The CDR3 runs 17 residues. V lost 0 bases and J lost 2, with 12 bases in between. CDR3 nucleotides: TGCGCCAGCAGCTTGGGACCGGGGGGCGCTGGGGCCAACGTCCTGACTTTC. This encodes CASSLGPGGAGANVLTF. Full variable domain (missing parts from reference TRBV5-1 and TRBJ2-6): KAGVTQTPRYLIKTRGQQVTLSCSPISGHRSVSWYQQTPGQGLQFLFEYFSETQRNKGNFPGRFSGRQFSNSRSEMNVSTLELGDSALYLCASSLGPGGAGANVLTFGAGSRLTVL.

This clone occurred once. The CDR3 spells CARSLGDSVNQPQHF. The CDR3 DNA follows: TGTGCCAGAAGCTTGGGGGACAGCGTCAATCAGCCCCAGCATTTT. V is TRBV5-3 and J is TRBJ1-5; 7 nucleotides match TRBD1. TRBV5-3 is noted as an ORF with a role that remains uncertain. CDR3 size: 15 residues. V was pared by 0 bases and J by 3 bases, with 3 bases of the junction left unmatched.

This chain joins TRBV6-5 and TRBJ2-1; a weak D match, TRBD1 (6 bases). The V end was cut by 0 bases, the J end by 1 base, with 10 bases between. CDR3 length: 16 amino acids. Germline CDR1 reads MNHEY; CDR2 reads SVGAGI. The CDR3 loop is CASSYSRGSSYNEQFF. The CDR3, as DNA: TGTGCCAGCAGTTACTCGAGGGGGAGTTCCTACAATGAGCAGTTCTTC.

V gene TRBV10-3 combines with J gene TRBJ2-7; TRBD2 matches 7 bases. In germline, CDR1 is ENHRY, CDR2 SYGVKD. This CDR3 is built from 15 residues. With V trimmed by 3 bases and J by 5 bases, 10 bases remained unmatched. The CDR3 DNA is TGTGCCATCAGTGAAATACGGGGCGGGAGTAACGAGCAGTACTTC. This sequence encodes CAISEIRGGSNEQYF.

As concerns this clone: Germline and junction disagree at one end, which may indicate a read error. This chain links TRBV15 with TRBJ2-2; D not certain. This CDR3 is built from 16 residues. Looked up from germline, CDR1 is LNHNV and CDR2 is YYDKDF (reference sequence). The CDR3 nucleotides read TGTGCCACCAGCAGAGATCGACTCTCGAATACCGGGGAGCTGTTTTTT. Translating gives CATSRDRLSNTGELFF. Together with reference TRBV15 and TRBJ2-2, the CDR3 gives the full variable domain: DAMVIQNPRYQVTQFGKPVTLSCSQTLNHNVMYWYQQKSSQAPKLLFHYYDKDFNNEADTPDNFQSRRPNTSFCFLDIRSPGLGDTAMYLCATSRDRLSNTGELFFGEGSRLTVL.

The V gene is TRBV11-2, the J gene TRBJ1-4, with D perhaps TRBD1 (6 bases). There are 15 residues in the CDR3. Deletions cut 5 bases from V and 7 bases from J, with 17 bases between. Germline CDR1 SGHAT, CDR2 FQNNGV. The CDR3 sequence: CASSRLSGGREKLFF. CDR3 sequence (DNA): TGTGCCAGCAGCCGCCTGTCGGGGGGGCGTGAAAAACTGTTTTTT.

The CDR3 here is CASSAGLRESEAFF. The CDR3 region has the DNA TGTGCCAGCAGCGCCGGACTGCGGGAATCTGAAGCTTTCTTT. The chain combines TRBV9 with TRBJ1-1; D ambiguous. Deletions cut 3 bases from V and 6 bases from J, with 15 bases between. CDR1 is SGDLS and CDR2 is YYNGEE in the germline V gene. The CDR3 extends over 14 amino acids.

The chain links TRBV7-2 to TRBJ1-3; 7 bases line up with TRBD1. The germline gives CDR1 SGHTA, CDR2 FQGNSA. CDR3 length: 18 residues. V shed 6 bases, J shed 1 base, and the junction held 15 bases outside the gene matches. The CDR3 DNA reads TGTGCCAGCAGGCAACCTCGACAGGGCGATGGTTCTGGAAACACCATATATTTT. Its translation is CASRQPRQGDGSGNTIYF.

This chain links TRBV28 with TRBJ2-7; TRBD1 matches at 9 bases. The length of the CDR3 is 17 residues. Germline values: CDR1 MDHEN, CDR2 SYDVKM. Trimming at V came to 3 bases and at J to 0 bases, leaving 9 bases not matched to a gene. In DNA, the CDR3 is TGTGCCAGCAGTTTCTCCGACAGGGGGGGACCCTCCTACGAGCAGTACTTC. Translating gives CASSFSDRGGPSYEQYF.

This clone came up a few times. The chain employs TRBV19 and TRBJ2-7; 7 positions match TRBD2. The CDR3 covers 14 residues. Trimming removed 1 base from V and 3 bases from J; junction bases left unmatched: 3. From germline, CDR1 is LNHDA and CDR2 SQIVND (reference sequence). CDR3 in amino acids: CASSIVASGYEQYF. CDR3 coding DNA: TGTGCCAGTAGTATAGTCGCTAGCGGCTACGAGCAGTACTTC.

The genes are TRBV28 and TRBJ2-2; D is unresolved. The CDR3 runs 11 residues. Trimming left V 3 bases short and J 11 bases short, with 7 bases between. In germline, CDR1 is MDHEN, CDR2 SYDVKM. The CDR3 loop reads CASSLRSELFF. CDR3 bases: TGTGCCAGCAGTTTGAGGAGTGAGCTGTTTTTT.

Concerning this clone: Its ends do not fully match the called genes, so a read error is possible. This chain links TRBV7-7 with TRBJ2-3; D not certain. The CDR3 is 13 amino acids. Per the germline V gene, CDR1 is SSHAT and CDR2 is FNYEAQ (reference sequence). In nucleotides, the CDR3 is TGTGCTAGCAGCCCTATACCCACAGATACGCAGTATTTT. Residues: CASSPIPTDTQYF. Drawing the rest from reference TRBV7-7 and TRBJ2-3, the complete variable domain is GAGVSQSPRYKVTKRGQDVTLRCDPISSHATLYWYQQALGQGPEFLTYFNYEAQPDKSGLPSDRFSAERPEGSISTLTIQRTEQRDSAMYRCASSPIPTDTQYFGPGTRLTVL.